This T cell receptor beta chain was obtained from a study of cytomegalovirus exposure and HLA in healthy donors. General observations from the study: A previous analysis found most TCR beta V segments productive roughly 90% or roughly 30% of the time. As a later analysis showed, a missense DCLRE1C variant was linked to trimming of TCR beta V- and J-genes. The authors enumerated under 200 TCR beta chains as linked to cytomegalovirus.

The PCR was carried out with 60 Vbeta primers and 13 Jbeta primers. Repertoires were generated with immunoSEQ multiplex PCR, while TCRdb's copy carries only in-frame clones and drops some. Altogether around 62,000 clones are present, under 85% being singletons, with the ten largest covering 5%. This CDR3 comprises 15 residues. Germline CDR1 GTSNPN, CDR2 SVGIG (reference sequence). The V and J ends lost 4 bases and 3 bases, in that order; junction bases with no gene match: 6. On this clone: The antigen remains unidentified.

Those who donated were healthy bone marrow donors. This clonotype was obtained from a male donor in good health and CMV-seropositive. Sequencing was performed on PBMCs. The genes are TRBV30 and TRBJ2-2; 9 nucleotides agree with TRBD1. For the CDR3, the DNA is TGTGCCTGGAACCCAGACAGGGGGTACACCGGGGAGCTGTTTTTT. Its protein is CAWNPDRGYTGELFF. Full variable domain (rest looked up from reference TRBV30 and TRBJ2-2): SQTIHQWPATLVQPVGSPLSLECTVEGTSNPNLYWYRQAAGRGLQLLFYSVGIGQISSEVPQNLSASRPQDRQFILSSKKLLLSDSGFYLCAWNPDRGYTGELFFGEGSRLTVL.